The 19 T cell receptor beta chains presented below share a single source sample, sequenced in a study of sequential checkpoint blockade in melanoma. The protocol was immunoSEQ multiplex PCR, while the TCRdb copy is restricted to in-frame clones and leaves out a portion. The data contain about 27,000 clones, around 77% of them singletons. As to treatment: randomized to nivolumab then ipilimumab (arm A) or the reverse (arm B). The material was CD8+ T cells sorted from blood (inferred from file names), obtained from a patient given nivolumab and ipilimumab in sequence. Receptor source: a human donor with melanoma.

The chain has TRBV7-2 and TRBJ2-3, with 8 bases identical to TRBD2. The CDR3 consists of 16 residues. Germline V gives CDR1 SGHTA, CDR2 FQGNSA. After removal of 5 bases from V and 2 bases from J, the junction contained 9 bases not matched to a gene. In DNA form, the CDR3 reads TGTGCCAGCAGCCCATTCAGCGGGGGACTCACAGATACGCAGTATTTT. Amino acid sequence: CASSPFSGGLTDTQYF.

The V gene is TRBV6-5, the J gene TRBJ2-7, with 9 bases fitting TRBD2. CDR1 and CDR2 from the germline V gene are MNHEY and SVGAGI. V lost 8 bases to trimming and J lost 0 bases; unmatched junction nucleotides: 8. The CDR3 runs to 15 residues. CDR3 nucleotides: TGTGCCAGCGGGCTAGCGGGGCCCTGCTCCTACGAGCAGTACTTC. It specifies CASGLAGPCSYEQYF.

This clone was seen a single time. J is TRBJ1-5 and V is TRBV18; 7 positions match TRBD1. Losses at the gene ends were 2 bases for V and 0 bases for J; bases not matched to a gene: 4. The CDR3 contains 16 residues. Germline assignment: CDR1 KGHSH and CDR2 LQKENI. CDR3 in amino acids: CASSPATGDSNQPQHF. The DNA of the CDR3 is TGTGCCAGCTCACCAGCAACAGGGGATAGCAATCAGCCCCAGCATTTT.

This clone was counted a single time. The chain's CDR3 is CASSIYRRSYNEQFF. The CDR3 bases are TGTGCCAGTAGTATCTACAGGAGATCTTACAATGAGCAGTTCTTC. The chain combines TRBV19 with TRBJ2-1; tentatively, D is TRBD1 (5 bases). The germline gives CDR1 LNHDA, CDR2 SQIVND (reference sequence). V lost 3 bases and J lost 4, with 13 bases in between. The CDR3 spans 15 residues.

This clone was seen just once. The rearrangement links TRBV5-6 to TRBJ2-7; 10 bases agree with TRBD1. The germline V gene encodes CDR1 SGHDT and CDR2 YYEEEE. Unmatched junction bases numbered 5, after V lost 4 bases and J lost 4 bases. The CDR3 is 14 amino acids. In DNA form, the CDR3 reads TGTGCCAGCAGCGCGGGACAGGGGCTATACGAGCAGTACTTC. Its translation is CASSAGQGLYEQYF.

The CDR3 nucleotides read TGTGCCAGCAGCTTGTGGCGGGGGAGCTCCTACGAGCAGTACTTC. Residues: CASSLWRGSSYEQYF. The J gene is TRBJ2-7, the V gene TRBV5-6; 7 positions agree with TRBD2. The CDR3 runs to 15 residues. Trimming cost V 1 base and J 0 bases; bases outside gene matches: 4. The germline CDR1 and CDR2 sequences are SGHDT and YYEEEE.

The chain links TRBV7-9 to TRBJ1-2, with 12 bases aligning to TRBD1. There are 14 residues in the CDR3. Trimming removed 5 bases from V and 8 bases from J; junction bases left unmatched: 6. CDR1 and CDR2 (germline): SEHNR, FQNEAQ (reference sequence). The CDR3 loop is CASSTGQGASGYTF. For the CDR3, the DNA is TGTGCCAGCAGCACGGGACAGGGGGCAAGCGGCTACACCTTC.

The chain combines TRBV27 with TRBJ2-5; maybe TRBD1 (6 bases). Germline loops: CDR1 MNHEY, CDR2 SMNVEV (reference sequence). V was shortened by 4 bases and J by 9 bases, with 24 bases between the two germline ends. This CDR3 region has 16 residues. This CDR3 is CASSYQGSARKAAQYF. As DNA, the CDR3 is TGTGCCAGCAGTTATCAGGGGTCGGCTAGGAAAGCGGCCCAGTACTTC.

The genes are TRBV5-6 and TRBJ2-1, with 7 nucleotides matching TRBD2. The CDR3 contains 14 residues. Germline lookup yields CDR1 SGHDT and CDR2 YYEEEE. V lost 0 bases, J lost 5 bases, and 2 bases stayed unmatched. CDR3 nucleotide sequence: TGTGCCAGCAGCTTGGCACTAGCGAACAATGAGCAGTTCTTC. Translating gives CASSLALANNEQFF.

The chain combines TRBV15 with TRBJ1-1; D is unresolved. V was shortened by 9 bases and J by 3 bases, with 8 bases between the two germline ends. The CDR3 has 11 residues. Germline assignment: CDR1 LNHNV and CDR2 YYDKDF (reference sequence). The CDR3 loop reads CATRSYTEAFF. In DNA form, the CDR3 reads TGTGCCACTAGAAGTTACACTGAAGCTTTCTTT.

The chain uses TRBV19 and TRBJ2-7; 10 bases agree with TRBD2. The V gene's germline CDR1 is LNHDA and CDR2 SQIVND (reference sequence). The CDR3 sequence is 13 residues long. J gave up 6 bases and V 5 bases, and 4 bases lay outside the gene matches. CDR3: CASSSGLAAEQYF. In DNA, the CDR3 is TGTGCCAGTAGTTCAGGACTAGCGGCCGAGCAGTACTTC.

The chain carries TRBV6-1 and TRBJ1-5; no clear D. This CDR3 contains 13 residues. The germline CDR1 and CDR2 sequences are MNHNS and SASEGT. V was cut by 8 bases and J by 0 bases, with 8 bases left in between. DNA for the CDR3: TGTGCCAGCCAGGTTTATAGCAATCAGCCCCAGCATTTT. This encodes CASQVYSNQPQHF.

This clone was counted a few times. This rearrangement joins TRBV2 to TRBJ2-7; 15 bases align to TRBD2. The CDR3 extends over 15 amino acids. Looked up from germline, CDR1 is SNHLY and CDR2 is FYNNEI. Trimming took 6 bases from V and 5 from J; bases not matched to a gene: 5. DNA of the CDR3: TGTGCCAGCAGCCGGACTAGCGGGGGGGTCGACGAGCAGTACTTC. This gives the protein CASSRTSGGVDEQYF.

This chain uses TRBV27 with TRBJ1-1, with D possibly matching TRBD1 (5 bases). Germline loops: CDR1 MNHEY, CDR2 SMNVEV (reference sequence). The CDR3 spans 15 residues. With 3 bases removed from V and 0 bases from J, the gap between germline ends came to 11 bases. The CDR3 region has the DNA TGTGCCAGCAGTTTCCGGGGGGGGGTGAACACTGAAGCTTTCTTT. This encodes CASSFRGGVNTEAFF.

The chain joins TRBV7-2 to TRBJ2-3; D remains unclear. The CDR3 contains 15 residues. CDR1 and CDR2 (germline): SGHTA, FQGNSA. V lost 1 base and J lost 2, with 10 bases in between. The CDR3 region is CASSLGAVHTDTQYF. The CDR3 DNA sequence: TGTGCCAGCAGCTTAGGGGCAGTCCACACAGATACGCAGTATTTT. The variable domain in full, with the rest retrieved from reference TRBV7-2 and TRBJ2-3, is GAGVSQSPSNKVTEKGKDVELRCDPISGHTALYWYRQSLGQGLEFLIYFQGNSAPDKSGLPSDRFSAERTGGSVSTLTIQRTQQEDSAVYLCASSLGAVHTDTQYFGPGTRLTVL.

This chain joins TRBV29-1 and TRBJ2-7, with a tentative D call TRBD2 (5 bases). CDR1 SQVTM and CDR2 ANQGSEA come from the germline V gene. This CDR3 region has 12 residues. CDR3 sequence (DNA): TGCAGAAGACGGGGTGGATCCTACGAGCAGTACTTC. Its protein is CRRRGGSYEQYF.

This clone was picked up a small number of times. The chain couples TRBV7-2 to TRBJ2-7; D gene uncertain. Trimming cost V 0 bases and J 2 bases, with 5 bases left between them. There are 13 residues in the CDR3. Per germline, CDR1 SGHTA and CDR2 FQGNSA. The CDR3 loop is CASSLALTYEQYF. For the CDR3, the DNA is TGTGCCAGCAGCTTAGCACTCACCTACGAGCAGTACTTC.

This chain joins TRBV4-3 and TRBJ2-1, with D possibly being TRBD1 (6 bases). The CDR3 length is 15 residues. Trimming took off 0 bases at V and 7 bases at J, with 13 bases between the two ends. Germline V gene sequence: CDR1 LGHNA, CDR2 YSLEER. The CDR3 region has the DNA TGCGCCAGCAGCCAAGATGAGGGGGAACCGAATGAGCAGTTCTTC. It codes for CASSQDEGEPNEQFF.

This chain connects TRBV27 to TRBJ2-1; 8 bases map to TRBD1. The CDR3 spans 16 residues. The V segment lost 3 bases and the J segment 4 bases; nucleotides outside the gene matches: 8. In germline, CDR1 is MNHEY, CDR2 SMNVEV (reference sequence). CDR3: CASSFQGQAGYNEQFF. DNA of the CDR3: TGTGCCAGCAGTTTCCAGGGACAGGCGGGTTACAATGAGCAGTTCTTC.